Given below is one TCR beta chain in context. TCRdb recomputed calls from the 5' RACE reads with MiXCR, one row per CDR3 protein. The data show roughly 280,000 distinct CDR3 sequences, less than 9.5% seen once. These data belong to a study of T-cell memory formation after mild COVID-19. Sequences were obtained from PBMCs or a T cell subset sorted from them (not recorded which). The origin of this receptor is a man aged 18 to 30 who had mild COVID-19 (a few samples of this study predate the infection). Cell type and time point are not known.

CDR3 protein: CASSQDISSNEQFF. The CDR3 DNA sequence: TGTGCCAGCAGCCAAGATATTAGTTCGAATGAGCAGTTCTTC. The chain joins TRBV4-2 to TRBJ2-1; no clear D gene. Trimming took 0 bases from V and 7 from J, leaving 10 bases between them. Looked up from germline, CDR1 is LGHNA and CDR2 is YNFKEQ. There are 14 residues in the CDR3.